The T cell receptor (beta chain) under discussion was sequenced for a study of shared clonotypes between healthy human individuals. Study overall: CD4 naive and CD4 memory each took three plates per donor, while CD8 naive took two and CD8 memory one. Whole-study findings and limits: Non-shared clonotypes had lower generation probabilities than those shared by all four donors.

Assay: immunoSEQ multiplex PCR; the TCRdb copy retains only in-frame clones and omits some. The table shows approximately 110,000 clones, with 55% to 80% occurring only once. A note on this clone: Its specificity is not known.

Per germline, CDR1 LNHDA and CDR2 SQIVND (reference sequence). CDR3 length: 13 amino acids. Between the trimmed V and J ends, which lost 5 bases and 4 bases, there was a span of 9 bases. The sample taken for sequencing was memory CD8+ T cells sorted from blood. Subset specified: CD45RO+ cells pooled with CCR7-negative TemRA cells. The V gene is TRBV19, the J gene TRBJ2-1; D uncertain. The sequence came from a woman aged 25 to 45 in good health. The CDR3 nucleotides are TGTGCCAGTAGTCCGGCAATGTACAATGAGCAGTTCTTC. Protein sequence: CASSPAMYNEQFF.